Listed here are 2 T cell receptor beta chains from one sample, sequenced in a study of T cell responses to AZD1222 COVID-19 vaccine. Produced via immunoSEQ multiplex PCR; TCRdb's table is partial and in-frame only. This table has around 140,000 clones, under 95% appearing once. Sequences were derived from peripheral blood, sampled 28 days after the second AZD1222 dose. All receptors come from an adult who received the AZD1222 COVID-19 vaccine.

V gene TRBV6-5 combines with J gene TRBJ2-7; D call uncertain. Germline CDR1 is MNHEY and CDR2 is SVGAGI. The CDR3 spans 15 residues. The V end was cut by 5 bases, the J end by 2 bases, with 16 bases between. CDR3: CASSPHAAVPYEQYF. The CDR3 coding sequence is TGTGCCAGCAGTCCCCATGCGGCAGTACCCTACGAGCAGTACTTC.

V is TRBV5-6 and J is TRBJ1-1; perhaps TRBD1 as D (6 bases). CDR3 length equals 12 residues. The ends were cut back, 4 bases at V and 7 bases at J, with 11 bases in the middle. The germline CDR1 and CDR2 sequences are SGHDT and YYEEEE. The CDR3 nucleotides are TGTGCCAGCAGCCCCGGACAGCTTGAAGCTTTCTTT. Protein: CASSPGQLEAFF.